This TCR beta chain was identified during a study of neurological immune-mediated disorders. This clonotype was recorded at least ten times. Indicated time point: longitudinal time-point 2. V gave up 0 bases and J gave up 5 bases; unmatched junction bases: 12. Germline V gene sequence: CDR1 SGHDN, CDR2 FVKESK. The CDR3 has 18 residues. The making of cDNA relied on 5'RACE with 10-nucleotide random UMIs. TCRdb analysed the 5' RACE reads with MiXCR anew, one entry per CDR3 protein. The sample shows 84,000 or so distinct CDR3 sequences, under 15% of them seen only once. The rearrangement links TRBV14 to TRBJ2-3, with 9 bases that match TRBD2. Sequencing used PBMCs. The sequence derives from a female donor with HTLV-1-associated myelopathy (HAM/TSP). The CDR3 bases are TGTGCCAGCAGCCAAGATTACCGCGGGGGGGCCTGGGGAGATACGCAGTATTTT. As protein: CASSQDYRGGAWGDTQYF.